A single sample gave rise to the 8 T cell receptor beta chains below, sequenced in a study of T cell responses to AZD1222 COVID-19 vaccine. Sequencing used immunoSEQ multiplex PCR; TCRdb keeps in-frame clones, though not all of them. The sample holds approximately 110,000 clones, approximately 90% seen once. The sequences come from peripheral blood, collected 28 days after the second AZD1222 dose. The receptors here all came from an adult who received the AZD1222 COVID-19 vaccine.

The CDR3 protein is CASTPGGRDTEAFF. The CDR3 nucleotides read TGTGCCAGCACTCCGGGGGGACGAGACACTGAAGCTTTCTTT. The V gene is TRBV27, the J gene TRBJ1-1; D is perhaps TRBD1 (5 bases). Trimming shortened V by 7 bases and J by 3 bases, and 15 bases separated the two germline ends. In germline, CDR1 is MNHEY, CDR2 SMNVEV (reference sequence). This CDR3 has 14 residues.

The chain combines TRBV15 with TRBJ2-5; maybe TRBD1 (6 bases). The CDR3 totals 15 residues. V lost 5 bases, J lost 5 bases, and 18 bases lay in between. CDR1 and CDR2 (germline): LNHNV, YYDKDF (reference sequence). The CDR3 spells CATSSPGQQVETQYF. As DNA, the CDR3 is TGTGCCACCAGCTCTCCAGGACAGCAAGTCGAGACCCAGTACTTC.

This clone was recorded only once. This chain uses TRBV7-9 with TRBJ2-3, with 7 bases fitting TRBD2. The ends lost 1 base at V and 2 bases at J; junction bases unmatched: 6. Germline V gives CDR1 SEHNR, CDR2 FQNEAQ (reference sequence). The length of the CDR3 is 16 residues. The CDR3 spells CASSLVVGGPTDTQYF. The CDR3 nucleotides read TGTGCCAGCAGCTTAGTTGTGGGAGGGCCCACAGATACGCAGTATTTT.

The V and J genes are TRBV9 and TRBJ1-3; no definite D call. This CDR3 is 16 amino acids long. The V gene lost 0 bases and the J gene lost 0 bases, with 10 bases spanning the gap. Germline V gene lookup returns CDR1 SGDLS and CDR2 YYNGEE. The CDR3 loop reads CASSVAPGRSGNTIYF. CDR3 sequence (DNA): TGTGCCAGCAGCGTAGCTCCTGGCCGCTCTGGAAACACCATATATTTT. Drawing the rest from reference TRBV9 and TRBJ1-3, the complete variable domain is DSGVTQTPKHLITATGQRVTLRCSPRSGDLSVYWYQQSLDQGLQFLIQYYNGEERAKGNILERFSAQQFPDLHSELNLSSLELGDSALYFCASSVAPGRSGNTIYFGEGSWLTVV.

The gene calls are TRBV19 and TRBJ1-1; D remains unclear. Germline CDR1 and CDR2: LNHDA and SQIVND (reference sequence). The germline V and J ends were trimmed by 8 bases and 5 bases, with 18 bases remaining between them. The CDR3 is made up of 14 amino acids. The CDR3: CASRQLYRGTEAFF. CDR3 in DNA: TGTGCCAGTCGTCAATTATACAGAGGGACTGAAGCTTTCTTT.

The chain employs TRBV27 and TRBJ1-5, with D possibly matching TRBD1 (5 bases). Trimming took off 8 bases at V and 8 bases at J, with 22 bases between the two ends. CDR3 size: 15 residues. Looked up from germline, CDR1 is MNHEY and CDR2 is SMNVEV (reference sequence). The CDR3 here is CASGPGRETREPQHF. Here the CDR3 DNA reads TGTGCCAGCGGTCCGGGACGGGAAACAAGGGAGCCCCAGCATTTT.

The CDR3 here is CASSLEPRLLEQYF. The CDR3 DNA is TGTGCCAGCAGTTTAGAACCTCGTTTGCTCGAGCAGTACTTC. The V call is TRBV28, the J call TRBJ2-7; D is unclear. V lost 2 bases and J 6 bases, leaving 14 bases between the germline ends. CDR3 length equals 14 residues. Germline CDR1 and CDR2: MDHEN and SYDVKM.

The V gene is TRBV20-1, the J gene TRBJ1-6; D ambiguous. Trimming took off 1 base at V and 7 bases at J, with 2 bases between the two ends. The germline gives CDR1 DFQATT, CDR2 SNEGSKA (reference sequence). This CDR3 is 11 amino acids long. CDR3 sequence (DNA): TGCAGTGCTAGAGCGAATTCACCCCTCCACTTT. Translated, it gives CSARANSPLHF.